These 26 T cell receptor beta chains were all obtained from the same sample, sequenced in a study of T cells in Graves' hyperthyroidism and ophthalmopathy. There were TCR beta CDR3 regions amplified from RNA transcripts. During a first-round RT-PCR of the TCR CDR3, the HTBI primer set was used. MiXCR, applied by TCRdb to the multiplex PCR reads, yields one record per CDR3 protein. The sample includes around 620,000 distinct CDR3 sequences, 46% of them seen just once. The specimen was peripheral blood or thyroid tissue (not recorded which). The source is an adult woman with Graves' disease, either hyperthyroidism or ophthalmopathy (not recorded which).

The CDR3 DNA sequence: TGTGCCAGCAGCGACGGCCGGGGGCATAGGAACACTGAAGCTTTCTTT. Its translation is CASSDGRGHRNTEAFF. The chain couples TRBV2 to TRBJ1-1, with D possibly being TRBD1 (6 bases). CDR3 size: 16 residues. Germline loops: CDR1 SNHLY, CDR2 FYNNEI. Trimming took off 6 bases at V and 1 base at J, with 18 bases between the two ends.

The chain is built from TRBV2 and TRBJ1-1, with a tentative D call TRBD1 (6 bases). This CDR3 has 12 amino acids. The V and J ends lost 10 bases and 9 bases respectively, with 18 bases between them. Germline CDR1 is SNHLY and CDR2 is FYNNEI. As DNA, the CDR3 is TGTGCCACCTCATTAGGGGGTGGGCAAGCTTTCTTT. Translating it yields CATSLGGGQAFF.

At least ten counts were recorded for this clonotype. In DNA, the CDR3 is TGTGCCAGCAGTCGAAAAGCTACTAGATTCCACGAGCAGTACTTC. This codes for CASSRKATRFHEQYF. The chain recombines TRBV6-6 with TRBJ2-7; D is perhaps TRBD2 (5 bases). Germline loops: CDR1 MNHNY, CDR2 SVGAGI (reference sequence). This CDR3 contains 15 residues. The V gene lost 5 bases and the J gene lost 5 bases, with 19 bases spanning the gap.

This clonotype came up many times. Mismatch with germline at one junction end may stem from a read error. The V and J genes are TRBV7-7 and TRBJ2-2; D gene uncertain. CDR3 length equals 13 residues. Germline CDR1 and CDR2: SSHAT and FNYEAQ (reference sequence). The CDR3 region is CASSRDRTGELFF. CDR3 coding DNA: TGTGCTAGCAGTCGTGATCGCACCGGGGAGCTGTTTTTT.

This clonotype was detected many times. V usage is TRBV20-1 and J usage is TRBJ2-7; TRBD1 agrees at 7 bases. Germline CDR1 is DFQATT and CDR2 is SNEGSKA (reference sequence). The junction had 13 bases not matched to a gene; V was cut back by 5 bases and J by 6 bases. This CDR3 is 14 amino acids long. The CDR3 nucleotides read TGCAGTGCTCTCCCGACAGGGCTGTCCCTCGAGCAGTACTTC. It translates to CSALPTGLSLEQYF.

This rearrangement joins TRBV2 to TRBJ2-7; D call uncertain. This CDR3 comprises 13 residues. The germline gives CDR1 SNHLY, CDR2 FYNNEI. Trimming cost V 6 bases and J 2 bases, with 11 bases left between them. CDR3 amino acids: CASREAATYEQYF. The CDR3 region has the DNA TGTGCCAGCAGAGAGGCGGCTACCTACGAGCAGTACTTC.

This rearrangement joins TRBV20-1 to TRBJ2-5, with TRBD2 as a possible D gene (5 bases). Germline CDR1 DFQATT, CDR2 SNEGSKA (reference sequence). CDR3 length equals 12 residues. Between the trimmed V and J ends, which lost 6 bases and 1 base, there was a span of 9 bases. The CDR3 nucleotides are TGCAGTGCAATAGGAGGCCAAGAGACCCAGTACTTC. This encodes CSAIGGQETQYF.

In this sample, this clonotype turned up many times. The rearrangement uses TRBV7-9 and TRBJ1-1, with D unclear. Germline V gene data show CDR1 as SEHNR and CDR2 as FQNEAQ (reference sequence). V lost 8 bases and J 2 bases, leaving 24 bases between the germline ends. This CDR3 has 17 residues. The CDR3 sequence: CASAPQGRGRKNTEAFF. CDR3 sequence (DNA): TGTGCCAGCGCCCCCCAAGGGCGTGGTAGGAAAAACACTGAAGCTTTCTTT.

This clonotype was recorded many times. The V and J genes are TRBV20-1 and TRBJ2-5, with 7 positions matching TRBD2. V trimming: 7 bases; J trimming: 4 bases; junction bases outside the gene matches: 6. The CDR3 spans 12 residues. Germline CDR1 and CDR2: DFQATT and SNEGSKA (reference sequence). The CDR3 loop reads CSERERGETQYF. CDR3 nucleotides: TGCAGTGAAAGGGAGCGGGGAGAGACCCAGTACTTC.

The chain carries TRBV20-1 and TRBJ1-2, with unresolved D. V lost 2 bases and J lost 4, with 14 bases in between. CDR1 DFQATT and CDR2 SNEGSKA come from the germline V gene (reference sequence). This CDR3 spans 14 amino acids. This CDR3 reads CSARRRSHLYGYTF. The CDR3, as DNA: TGCAGTGCTAGACGCCGGTCCCACCTCTATGGCTACACCTTC.

The rearrangement links TRBV29-1 to TRBJ1-2; D gene unclear. V gave up 6 bases and J gave up 7 bases, with 24 bases separating them. This CDR3 region has 15 residues. Per germline, CDR1 SQVTM and CDR2 ANQGSEA. The CDR3 nucleotides are TGCAGCGTCGCCCAGCAGGAGAGGTGGCGTGGTGGCTACACCTTC. Translation gives CSVAQQERWRGGYTF. The variable domain in full, with the rest retrieved from reference TRBV29-1 and TRBJ1-2, is SAVISQKPSRDICQRGTSLTIQCQVDSQVTMMFWYRQQPGQSLTLIATANQGSEATYESGFVIDKFPISRPNLTFSTLTVSNMSPEDSSIYLCSVAQQERWRGGYTFGSGTRLTVV.

In its sample, this clonotype was seen many times. The V gene is TRBV30, the J gene TRBJ2-7; weak D call: TRBD1 (6 bases). V was trimmed by 2 bases and J by 5 bases, leaving 16 bases between them. In germline, CDR1 is GTSNPN, CDR2 SVGIG (reference sequence). There are 14 residues in the CDR3. This CDR3 reads CAWSLMGPGDEQYF. CDR3 coding DNA: TGTGCCTGGAGTTTGATGGGCCCAGGGGACGAGCAGTACTTC.

A note on this clonotype: The conserved phenylalanine or tryptophan is not found at the CDR3 terminus, so this likely reflects a read error. No DNA is shown, since the ends of the CDR3 on it are uncertain; the CDR3 is the one TCRdb lists. This CDR3 is CASSLVGTSGS. This chain connects TRBV5-1 to TRBJ2-2; the table names TRBD2, a call not compared with the DNA. Germline V gene data show CDR1 as SGHRS and CDR2 as YFSETQ. Both ends counted, the CDR3 spans 11 residues.

The table lists this clonotype with a count of one. The V gene is TRBV6-5, the J gene TRBJ1-1; 10 nucleotides match TRBD1. The germline V gene encodes CDR1 MNHEY and CDR2 SVGAGI. The V segment lost 10 bases and the J segment 2 bases; nucleotides outside the gene matches: 13. The CDR3 is made up of 16 amino acids. The CDR3 DNA reads as TGTGCCATCACGCAACATGGACAGGGGGTAAACACTGAAGCTTTCTTT. It specifies CAITQHGQGVNTEAFF.

In this sample, this clonotype turned up a few times. The chain has TRBV15 and TRBJ2-1, with TRBD2 identical over 10 bases. V trimming: 1 base; J trimming: 7 bases; junction bases outside the gene matches: 7. CDR1 is LNHNV, CDR2 YYDKDF, per germline (reference sequence). This CDR3 is 16 amino acids long. As DNA, the CDR3 is TGTGCCACCAGCAGAGTTCCTAGCGGGAGATGGAATGAGCAGTTCTTC. Protein product: CATSRVPSGRWNEQFF.

The rearrangement joins TRBV10-3 to TRBJ2-7; 9 bases agree with TRBD2. The CDR3 is made up of 16 amino acids. V dropped 7 bases and J dropped 4; count of bases not matched to a gene: 14. Germline loops: CDR1 ENHRY, CDR2 SYGVKD. The DNA of the CDR3 is TGTGCCATCAACGCCCCGACTAGCGGAACCTATTACGAGCAGTACTTC. Encoded protein: CAINAPTSGTYYEQYF.

The chain employs TRBV11-2 and TRBJ1-5; 8 bases map to TRBD1. CDR1 is SGHAT, CDR2 FQNNGV, per germline. The CDR3 runs 17 residues. V shed 1 base, J shed 0 bases, and the junction held 5 bases outside the gene matches. CDR3 in amino acids: CASSLGTGIYSNQPQHF. The CDR3 DNA is TGTGCCAGCAGCTTAGGGACAGGGATCTATAGCAATCAGCCCCAGCATTTT. The full variable domain, its missing parts supplied by reference TRBV11-2 and TRBJ1-5, is EAGVAQSPRYKIIEKRQSVAFWCNPISGHATLYWYQQILGQGPKLLIQFQNNGVVDDSQLPKDRFSAERLKGVDSTLKIQPAKLEDSAVYLCASSLGTGIYSNQPQHFGDGTRLSIL.

This clonotype has at least ten counts. The chain has TRBV9 and TRBJ1-1, with D unclear. V lost 2 bases, J lost 0 bases, and 11 bases lay in between. In germline, CDR1 is SGDLS, CDR2 YYNGEE. CDR3 length equals 15 residues. The CDR3 spells CASSVDGEMNTEAFF. The CDR3 DNA reads as TGTGCCAGCAGCGTCGACGGGGAGATGAACACTGAAGCTTTCTTT.

In this sample, this clonotype turned up many times. The chain combines TRBV5-1 with TRBJ1-1, with a possible D match to TRBD1 (6 bases). The germline gives CDR1 SGHRS, CDR2 YFSETQ. This CDR3 is built from 14 residues. Trimming stripped 0 bases from V and 2 bases from J, with 8 bases between. CDR3 amino acids: CASSLDRANTEAFF. The CDR3 DNA reads as TGCGCCAGCAGCTTGGACAGGGCCAACACTGAAGCTTTCTTT.

This clonotype showed up many times. The gene calls are TRBV7-9 and TRBJ2-2; TRBD2 might be the D (5 bases). CDR3 size: 15 residues. Germline CDR1 SEHNR, CDR2 FQNEAQ (reference sequence). V lost 7 bases to trimming and J lost 2 bases, with 14 bases between them. The CDR3 is CASTRGAANTGELFF. The CDR3 bases are TGTGCCAGCACCCGGGGAGCGGCCAACACCGGGGAGCTGTTTTTT.

This chain joins TRBV10-3 and TRBJ1-6, with 11 bases aligning to TRBD1. Germline loops: CDR1 ENHRY, CDR2 SYGVKD. The CDR3 runs to 15 residues. The J segment lost 8 bases and the V segment lost 3 bases, leaving 3 bases of the junction unmatched. The CDR3 sequence: CAISDRTGGHSPLHF. For the CDR3, the DNA is TGTGCCATCAGTGACAGGACAGGGGGCCATTCACCCCTCCACTTT.

This clonotype was counted ten times or more. The CDR3 sequence is CASSFVGMAEAFF. CDR3 bases: TGTGCCAGCAGCTTCGTTGGTATGGCTGAAGCTTTCTTT. The V and J genes are TRBV7-2 and TRBJ1-1; D unclear. Trimming cost V 3 bases and J 6 bases, with 11 bases left between them. Germline CDR1 SGHTA, CDR2 FQGNSA. CDR3 length: 13 residues.

This clonotype has just a few counts. The chain links TRBV7-2 to TRBJ1-6; possibly TRBD1 for D (6 bases). The CDR3 is 15 residues long. In germline, CDR1 is SGHTA, CDR2 FQGNSA. Trimming stripped 5 bases from V and 7 bases from J, with 15 bases between. This CDR3 reads CASSAQGLGNSPLHF. CDR3 in DNA: TGTGCCAGCAGCGCACAGGGTTTAGGCAATTCACCCCTCCACTTT.

This clonotype was found a few times. The rearrangement uses TRBV14 and TRBJ2-7, with D unresolved. V was trimmed by 4 bases and J by 2 bases, leaving 9 bases between them. The germline CDR1 and CDR2 sequences are SGHDN and FVKESK. The CDR3 length is 13 residues. The CDR3 spells CASSPPNPYEQYF. The CDR3 DNA reads as TGTGCCAGCAGCCCTCCTAACCCCTACGAGCAGTACTTC. Drawing the rest from reference TRBV14 and TRBJ2-7, the complete variable domain is EAGVTQFPSHSVIEKGQTVTLRCDPISGHDNLYWYRRVMGKEIKFLLHFVKESKQDESGMPNNRFLAERTGGTYSTLKVQPAELEDSGVYFCASSPPNPYEQYFGPGTRLTVT.

This clonotype showed up many times. This rearrangement joins TRBV6-1 to TRBJ2-5; 9 positions agree with TRBD1. Germline lookup yields CDR1 MNHNS and CDR2 SASEGT. The CDR3 extends over 14 amino acids. V lost 4 bases and J lost 5; bases outside the gene matches: 5. CDR3 DNA sequence: TGTGCCAGCAGTGTTACAGGGGGCAGGGAGACCCAGTACTTC. Protein: CASSVTGGRETQYF.

This clonotype was counted ten times or more. The CDR3, as DNA: TGTGCCAGCAGTGAAGGAGGGCAGGGCGGGAATTCACCCCTCCACTTT. It specifies CASSEGGQGGNSPLHF. The chain has TRBV2 and TRBJ1-6, with TRBD1 as a possible D gene (5 bases). This CDR3 is built from 16 residues. Trimming cost V 1 base and J 7 bases, with 14 bases left between them. The germline V gene encodes CDR1 SNHLY and CDR2 FYNNEI. Full variable domain (missing parts from reference TRBV2 and TRBJ1-6): EPEVTQTPSHQVTQMGQEVILRCVPISNHLYFYWYRQILGQKVEFLVSFYNNEISEKSEIFDDQFSVERPDGSNFTLKIRSTKLEDSAMYFCASSEGGQGGNSPLHFGNGTRLTVT.